These T cell receptor beta chains were read from a single sample in a study of CD8+CD57+ T cells in acquired aplastic anemia. TCRdb re-called the reads with MiXCR, one entry per CDR3 protein. This table has about 160,000 distinct CDR3 sequences, 40% to 60% appearing once. The sample was sorted CD4+, CD8+, or CD8+CD57+ T cells (not recorded which) from PBMCs. The source of these receptors is a human donor with aplastic anemia. The CDR3 runs from the conserved cysteine through the conserved F or W. A D gene is named only where the DNA matches it firmly. Part of the rows lack a size; the others show once, few, many or a class for expanded clones.

.,TRBJ2-1,13,many,TRBV12-3/TRBV12-4,TGTGCCAGCAGTCTCTATACAAACAATGAGCAGTTCTTC,CASSLYTNNEQFF
.,TRBJ2-7,15,few,TRBV29-1,TGCAGCGCCGCTCGGACCGTCTTTAGCTCCTACGAGCAGTACTTC,CSAARTVFSSYEQYF
.,TRBJ1-2,13,.,TRBV7-9,TGTGCCAGCAGCCTTCGTTCGGAAGATGGCTACACCTTC,CASSLRSEDGYTF
.,TRBJ2-3,14,.,TRBV24-1,TGTGCCACCAGGTCGGGGGCTAGCACAGATACGCAGTATTTT,CATRSGASTDTQYF
.,TRBJ1-1,13,many,TRBV7-8,TGTGCCAGCAGCTTAGACCAGAACACTGAAGCTTTCTTT,CASSLDQNTEAFF
TRBD1,TRBJ1-1,14,few,TRBV20-1,TGCAGTGCCAAGACAGGGGGAATGAACACTGAAGCTTTCTTT,CSAKTGGMNTEAFF
.,TRBJ2-7,15,.,TRBV6-1,TGTGCCAGCAGGACCTATCGGACTGGGGACTACGAGCAGTACTTC,CASRTYRTGDYEQYF
TRBD1,TRBJ1-2,15,.,TRBV20-1,TGCAGTGCTAGACGACAGGGAGGAGTTGACTATGGCTACACCTTC,CSARRQGGVDYGYTF
TRBD2,TRBJ2-1,17,.,TRBV15,TGTGCCACCAGTGAGGATCAAGCGGGGAGCTCCTACAATGAGCAGTTCTTC,CATSEDQAGSSYNEQFF
.,TRBJ2-2,15,.,TRBV9,TGTGCCAGCAGCGTATGGCCAGGGGGAGGCGGGGAGCTGTTTTTT,CASSVWPGGGGELFF
.,TRBJ1-2,15,few,TRBV27,TGTGCCAGCGGGGGGCAGGACTCTGGCATCTATGGCTACACCTTC,CASGGQDSGIYGYTF
TRBD1,TRBJ2-5,13,few,TRBV10-2,TGCGCCACGGGGACAGTGCGAAAAGAGACCCAGTACTTC,CATGTVRKETQYF
TRBD2,TRBJ2-7,14,many,TRBV20-1,TGCAGTGCTAGAGGGCTAGCGGGAGCTCTCTCGGGGTACTTC,CSARGLAGALSGYF
.,TRBJ2-2,14,.,TRBV25-1,TGTGCCAGCAGTGAATTCAAGAACACCGGGGAGCTGTTTTTT,CASSEFKNTGELFF
.,TRBJ2-2,18,many,TRBV7-7,TGTGCTAGCAGCTTACAACTTGTCAGTTCGCGGCACACCGGGGAGCTGTTTTTT,CASSLQLVSSRHTGELFF
TRBD2,TRBJ2-1,14,.,TRBV20-1,TGCAGTGGACTAGCGGGATGGGGGACGGGTGAGCAGTTCTTC,CSGLAGWGTGEQFF